One and the same sample provided the 20 T cell receptor beta chains below, sequenced in a study of T-cell memory formation after mild COVID-19. TCRdb analysed the 5' RACE reads with MiXCR anew, one entry per CDR3 protein. Of roughly 600,000 distinct CDR3 sequences in the sample, 18% were seen once. Sample: PBMCs or a T cell subset sorted from them (not recorded which). These receptors were collected from an adult woman who had mild COVID-19 (a few samples of this study predate the infection). Cell type and time point are not known.

This clonotype was picked up many times. This chain links TRBV15 with TRBJ1-2; D call uncertain. The CDR3 extends over 14 amino acids. Deletions cut 0 bases from V and 2 bases from J, with 7 bases between. CDR1 is LNHNV, CDR2 YYDKDF, per germline (reference sequence). As DNA, the CDR3 is TGTGCCACCAGCAGAGAGGCGGGGAACTATGGCTACACCTTC. As protein: CATSREAGNYGYTF.

This clonotype was seen more than once but under ten times. The chain links TRBV5-1 to TRBJ1-2; D call uncertain. This CDR3 contains 13 residues. The V end was cut by 0 bases, the J end by 4 bases, with 7 bases between. Germline-derived CDR1 and CDR2 are SGHRS and YFSETQ. This CDR3 is CASSLEPGYGYTF. In DNA form, the CDR3 reads TGCGCCAGCAGCTTGGAACCAGGCTATGGCTACACCTTC.

This chain links TRBV5-6 with TRBJ2-3; D is perhaps TRBD2 (6 bases). Trimming left V 0 bases short and J 2 bases short, with 13 bases between. CDR1 and CDR2 (germline): SGHDT, YYEEEE. CDR3 length equals 16 residues. The CDR3 nucleotides read TGTGCCAGCAGCTTGGGGGCGGGGCTTGTCACAGATACGCAGTATTTT. Translation: CASSLGAGLVTDTQYF. The full variable domain, completed using reference TRBV5-6 and TRBJ2-3, is DAGVTQSPTHLIKTRGQQVTLRCSPKSGHDTVSWYQQALGQGPQFIFQYYEEEERQRGNFPDRFSGHQFPNYSSELNVNALLLGDSALYLCASSLGAGLVTDTQYFGPGTRLTVL.

J is TRBJ2-1 and V is TRBV7-8, with TRBD2 matching 13 bases. The CDR3 is 19 residues long. Germline V lookup: CDR1 SGHVS, CDR2 FQNEAQ. With 5 bases clipped from V and 3 bases from J, the junction kept 13 bases outside the gene matches. The CDR3 protein is CASSLPQWTSGRYYNEQFF. Written as DNA, the CDR3 is TGTGCCAGCAGCCTCCCACAGTGGACTAGCGGGAGATACTACAATGAGCAGTTCTTC.

The chain joins TRBV29-1 to TRBJ1-2; D remains unclear. The length of the CDR3 is 15 residues. Per germline, CDR1 SQVTM and CDR2 ANQGSEA. V dropped 1 base and J dropped 4 bases, with 16 bases sitting between them. The CDR3 bases are TGCAGCGTTGAAGCTCCGGACCAGCGACCCTATGGCTACACCTTC. Protein product: CSVEAPDQRPYGYTF.

This clonotype was recorded many times. J is TRBJ2-1 and V is TRBV27; D uncertain. Germline CDR1 MNHEY, CDR2 SMNVEV (reference sequence). CDR3 length: 15 amino acids. The germline V and J ends were trimmed by 3 bases and 2 bases, with 11 bases remaining between them. The DNA of the CDR3 is TGTGCCAGCAGTTTGTCGTCACCCACCTACAATGAGCAGTTCTTC. Amino acid sequence: CASSLSSPTYNEQFF.

The chain employs TRBV20-1 and TRBJ2-1, with D maybe TRBD2 (5 bases). The germline CDR1 and CDR2 sequences are DFQATT and SNEGSKA (reference sequence). The V end was cut by 3 bases, the J end by 0 bases, with 12 bases between. This CDR3 contains 15 residues. This CDR3 is CSASVGLGSYNEQFF. As DNA, the CDR3 is TGCAGTGCTAGCGTCGGACTTGGCTCCTACAATGAGCAGTTCTTC.

This chain links TRBV12-3 or TRBV12-4 with TRBJ2-4; D uncertain. The V and J ends lost 0 bases and 12 bases respectively, with 15 bases between them. The CDR3 runs 14 residues. In DNA, the CDR3 is TGTGCCAGCAGTTTAGCGGTCAGTCGAGAAAGTCAGTACTTC. Translating it yields CASSLAVSRESQYF.

This clonotype was counted only a few times. The chain links TRBV20-1 to TRBJ2-7, with 10 bases identical to TRBD1. This CDR3 spans 15 amino acids. The J segment lost 1 base and the V segment lost 3 bases, leaving 6 bases of the junction unmatched. Germline V CDR1 and CDR2: DFQATT, SNEGSKA (reference sequence). DNA of the CDR3: TGCAGTGCTAGTGCCTCGGGACAGGGGTCCTACGAGCAGTACTTC. This codes for CSASASGQGSYEQYF.

This clonotype occurred a few times. The chain carries TRBV11-1 and TRBJ2-3; 8 positions agree with TRBD2. This CDR3 spans 16 amino acids. Losses at the gene ends were 2 bases for V and 3 bases for J; bases not matched to a gene: 7. Germline CDR1 is SGHAT and CDR2 is FQDESV (reference sequence). The CDR3 nucleotides read TGTGCCAGCAGCTTATCAGCGGGAGTGGCGACAGATACGCAGTATTTT. Translation gives CASSLSAGVATDTQYF.

This clonotype was seen more than once but under ten times. This chain joins TRBV20-1 and TRBJ2-7; D gene ambiguous. The CDR3 consists of 14 residues. The V and J ends lost 0 bases and 2 bases respectively, with 11 bases between them. Germline V gene data show CDR1 as DFQATT and CDR2 as SNEGSKA (reference sequence). Here the CDR3 DNA reads TGCAGTGCTAGAGATGGTCCACAGCCCTACGAGCAGTACTTC. Residues: CSARDGPQPYEQYF.

This clonotype was seen repeatedly, ten times or more. The CDR3 spells CASSWAGTGELFF. The CDR3 nucleotides are TGTGCCAGCAGCTGGGCCGGCACCGGGGAGCTGTTTTTT. The rearrangement joins TRBV5-6 to TRBJ2-2, with D hard to call. The V gene lost 3 bases and the J gene lost 4 bases, with 7 bases spanning the gap. CDR1 SGHDT and CDR2 YYEEEE come from the germline V gene. This CDR3 region has 13 residues.

This chain connects TRBV27 to TRBJ2-5; D perhaps matches TRBD2 (6 bases). The CDR3 has 17 residues. Germline V gene sequence: CDR1 MNHEY, CDR2 SMNVEV (reference sequence). Trimming took off 4 bases at V and 1 base at J, with 19 bases between the two ends. The CDR3 DNA sequence: TGTGCCAGCAGTTGGGCGGGGTTGCACAGGACCCAAGAGACCCAGTACTTC. This gives the protein CASSWAGLHRTQETQYF.

The CDR3 DNA sequence: TGTGCCAGCAGTGACTGGGGTGAGCAGTTCTTC. Its translation is CASSDWGEQFF. The chain carries TRBV2 and TRBJ2-1; D is ambiguous. With 3 bases removed from V and 9 bases from J, the gap between germline ends came to 6 bases. The CDR3 has 11 residues. Germline CDR1 and CDR2: SNHLY and FYNNEI.

The rearrangement uses TRBV19 and TRBJ2-7; D unclear. In germline, CDR1 is LNHDA, CDR2 SQIVND (reference sequence). V lost 3 bases and J 2 bases, leaving 14 bases between the germline ends. The CDR3 loop spans 15 amino acids. The CDR3 spells CASSIGLGRTYEQYF. The CDR3 region has the DNA TGTGCCAGTAGTATTGGGTTGGGCAGAACCTACGAGCAGTACTTC.

This clonotype turned up a few times. The J gene is TRBJ1-2, the V gene TRBV7-6; the D gene is possibly TRBD1 (5 bases). Trimming cost V 4 bases and J 6 bases, with 18 bases left between them. The germline V gene has CDR1 SGHVS and CDR2 FNYEAQ. The CDR3 runs to 15 residues. CDR3 protein: CASSWGGSRPHGYTF. The CDR3 DNA reads as TGTGCCAGCAGCTGGGGGGGGTCGCGACCCCATGGCTACACCTTC.

The chain employs TRBV3-1 and TRBJ1-2; D remains ambiguous. From germline, CDR1 is LGHDT and CDR2 YNNKEL (reference sequence). Between the trimmed V and J ends, which lost 1 base and 2 bases, there was a span of 8 bases. This CDR3 has 14 amino acids. CDR3 loop: CASSQGSPNYGYTF. The CDR3 DNA sequence: TGTGCCAGCAGCCAAGGGTCCCCGAACTATGGCTACACCTTC.

This clonotype appeared a few times. This chain joins TRBV6-1 and TRBJ1-1; no firm D call. This CDR3 contains 12 residues. Germline assignment: CDR1 MNHNS and CDR2 SASEGT. V was cut by 5 bases and J by 8 bases, with 12 bases left in between. The CDR3 region is CASSLPPAEAFF. The CDR3 DNA follows: TGTGCCAGCAGTCTCCCCCCCGCGGAAGCTTTCTTT.

This rearrangement joins TRBV27 to TRBJ2-7; 9 nucleotides align to TRBD1. CDR3 length: 14 residues. The ends lost 6 bases at V and 0 bases at J; junction bases unmatched: 3. Germline V lookup: CDR1 MNHEY, CDR2 SMNVEV (reference sequence). The CDR3 sequence is CASSHRGHSYEQYF. The DNA of the CDR3 is TGTGCCAGCAGCCACAGGGGGCACTCCTACGAGCAGTACTTC.

This chain connects TRBV6-5 to TRBJ2-7; D might be TRBD2 (5 bases). The V and J ends lost 9 bases and 6 bases respectively, with 15 bases between them. Germline loops: CDR1 MNHEY, CDR2 SVGAGI. The CDR3 is 12 residues long. This CDR3 is CASFSIGGEQYF. The CDR3 DNA is TGTGCCAGTTTTTCCATAGGAGGCGAGCAGTACTTC.